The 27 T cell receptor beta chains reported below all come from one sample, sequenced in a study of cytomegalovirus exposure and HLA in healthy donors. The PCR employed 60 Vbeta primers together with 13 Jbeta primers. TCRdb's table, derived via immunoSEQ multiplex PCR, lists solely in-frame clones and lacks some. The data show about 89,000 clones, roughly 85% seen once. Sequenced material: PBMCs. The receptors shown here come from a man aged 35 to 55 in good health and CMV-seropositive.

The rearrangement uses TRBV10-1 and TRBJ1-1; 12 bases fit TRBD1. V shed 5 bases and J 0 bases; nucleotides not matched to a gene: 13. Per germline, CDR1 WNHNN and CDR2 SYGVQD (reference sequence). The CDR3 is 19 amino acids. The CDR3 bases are TGCGCCAGCAGTCCAATGGCCGGGACAGGGGGCCAGGTGAACACTGAAGCTTTCTTT. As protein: CASSPMAGTGGQVNTEAFF.

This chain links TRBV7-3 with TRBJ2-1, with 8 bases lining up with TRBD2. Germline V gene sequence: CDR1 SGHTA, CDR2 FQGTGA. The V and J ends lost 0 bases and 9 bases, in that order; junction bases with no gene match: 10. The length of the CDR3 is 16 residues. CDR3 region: CASSLTGTSPSGEQFF. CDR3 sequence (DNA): TGTGCCAGCAGCTTAACCGGGACTAGTCCTAGTGGTGAGCAGTTCTTC.

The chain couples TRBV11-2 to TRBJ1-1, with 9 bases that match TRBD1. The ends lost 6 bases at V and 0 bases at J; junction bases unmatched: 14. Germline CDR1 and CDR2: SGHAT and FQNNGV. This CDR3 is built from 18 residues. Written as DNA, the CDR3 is TGTGCCAGCAGTTTCGGTCTACGACAGGGGGACATGAACACTGAAGCTTTCTTT. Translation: CASSFGLRQGDMNTEAFF.

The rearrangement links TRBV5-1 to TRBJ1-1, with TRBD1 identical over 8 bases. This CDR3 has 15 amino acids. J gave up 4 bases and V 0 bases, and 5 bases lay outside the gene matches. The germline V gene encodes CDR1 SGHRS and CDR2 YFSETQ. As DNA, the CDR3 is TGCGCCAGCAGCTTGGGGACAGGGATCCCCACTGAAGCTTTCTTT. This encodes CASSLGTGIPTEAFF.

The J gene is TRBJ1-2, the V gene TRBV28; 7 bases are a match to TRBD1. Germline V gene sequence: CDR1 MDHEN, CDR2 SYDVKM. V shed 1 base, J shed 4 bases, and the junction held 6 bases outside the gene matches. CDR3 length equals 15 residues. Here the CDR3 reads CASSLYGTAIYGYTF. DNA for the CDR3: TGTGCCAGCAGTTTATACGGGACAGCGATCTATGGCTACACCTTC.

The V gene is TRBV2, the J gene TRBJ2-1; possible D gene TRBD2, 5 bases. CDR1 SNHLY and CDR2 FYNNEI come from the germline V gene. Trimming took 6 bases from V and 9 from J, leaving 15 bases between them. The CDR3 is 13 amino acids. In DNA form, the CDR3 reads TGTGCCAGCAGACGTAGAGGGATGGGTGAGCAGTTCTTC. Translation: CASRRRGMGEQFF.

The DNA for the CDR3 is TGTGCCAGCAGTGGACAGGGTGGGGCCGGGGAGCTGTTTTTT. It codes for CASSGQGGAGELFF. The V call is TRBV2, the J call TRBJ2-2; 7 nucleotides align to TRBD1. This CDR3 is built from 14 residues. CDR1 and CDR2 (germline): SNHLY, FYNNEI. J lost 6 bases, V lost 4 bases, and 5 bases had no gene match.

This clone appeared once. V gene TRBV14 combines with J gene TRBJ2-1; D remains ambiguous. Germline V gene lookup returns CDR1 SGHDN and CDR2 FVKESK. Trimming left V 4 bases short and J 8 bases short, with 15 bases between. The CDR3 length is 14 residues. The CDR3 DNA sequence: TGTGCCAGCAGCCGCTCGCTTTCACTGGATGAGCAGTTCTTC. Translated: CASSRSLSLDEQFF.

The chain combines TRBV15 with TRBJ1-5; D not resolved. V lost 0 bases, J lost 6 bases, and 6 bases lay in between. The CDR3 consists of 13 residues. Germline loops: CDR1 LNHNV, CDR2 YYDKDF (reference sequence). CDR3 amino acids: CATSRDRGQPQHF. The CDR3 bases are TGTGCCACCAGCAGAGATCGGGGTCAGCCCCAGCATTTT.

CDR3 sequence: CASSGRKDRTQETQYF. Written as DNA, the CDR3 is TGTGCCAGCAGCGGGAGGAAGGACAGGACCCAAGAGACCCAGTACTTC. The rearrangement uses TRBV7-9 and TRBJ2-5; weak D call: TRBD1 (7 bases). Germline V CDR1 and CDR2: SEHNR, FQNEAQ (reference sequence). V lost 5 bases, J lost 1 base, and 17 bases lay in between. The length of the CDR3 is 16 residues.

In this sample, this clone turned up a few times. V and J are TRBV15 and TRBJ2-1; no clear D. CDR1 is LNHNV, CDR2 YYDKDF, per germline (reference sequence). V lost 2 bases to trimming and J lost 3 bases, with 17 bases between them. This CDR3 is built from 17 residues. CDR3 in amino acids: CATSRPPVEPGYNEQFF. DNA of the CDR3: TGTGCCACCAGCAGACCTCCTGTGGAGCCGGGCTACAATGAGCAGTTCTTC.

CDR3 loop: CASGTGGRYEQYF. In nucleotides, the CDR3 is TGTGCCAGCGGGACAGGGGGCCGGTACGAGCAGTACTTC. This chain links TRBV6-1 with TRBJ2-7; 12 nucleotides line up with TRBD1. Losses at the gene ends were 8 bases for V and 4 bases for J; bases not matched to a gene: 3. CDR3 length: 13 residues. Germline CDR1 is MNHNS and CDR2 is SASEGT.

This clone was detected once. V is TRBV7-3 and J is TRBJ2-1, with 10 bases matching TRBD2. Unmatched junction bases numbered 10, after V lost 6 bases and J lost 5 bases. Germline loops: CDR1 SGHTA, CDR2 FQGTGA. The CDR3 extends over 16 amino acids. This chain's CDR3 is CASSPSRTSGHNEQFF. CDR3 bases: TGTGCCAGCAGTCCGAGTCGGACTAGCGGACACAATGAGCAGTTCTTC. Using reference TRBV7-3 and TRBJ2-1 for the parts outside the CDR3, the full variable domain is GAGVSQTPSNKVTEKGKYVELRCDPISGHTALYWYRQSLGQGPEFLIYFQGTGAADDSGLPNDRFFAVRPEGSVSTLKIQRTERGDSAVYLCASSPSRTSGHNEQFFGPGTRLTVL.

CDR3 DNA: TGTGCCAGTAGTCGGGGGGGCTACACAGATACGCAGTATTTT. Protein product: CASSRGGYTDTQYF. V gene TRBV19 combines with J gene TRBJ2-3; 8 bases map to TRBD2. Germline V gene sequence: CDR1 LNHDA, CDR2 SQIVND (reference sequence). CDR3 length: 14 residues. V lost 5 bases to trimming and J lost 2 bases; unmatched junction nucleotides: 3.

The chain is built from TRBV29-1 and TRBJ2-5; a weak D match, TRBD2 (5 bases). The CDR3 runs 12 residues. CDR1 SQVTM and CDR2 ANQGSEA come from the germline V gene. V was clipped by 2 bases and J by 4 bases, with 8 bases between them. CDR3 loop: CSVEWTVETQYF. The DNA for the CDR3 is TGCAGCGTTGAATGGACTGTAGAGACCCAGTACTTC.

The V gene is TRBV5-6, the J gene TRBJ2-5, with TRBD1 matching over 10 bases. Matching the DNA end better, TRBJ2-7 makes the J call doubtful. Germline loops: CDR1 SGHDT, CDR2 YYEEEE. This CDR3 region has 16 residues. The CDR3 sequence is CASSPMLGTGVGEQYF. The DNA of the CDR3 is TGTGCCAGCAGCCCGATGTTGGGGACAGGGGTTGGCGAGCAGTACTTC.

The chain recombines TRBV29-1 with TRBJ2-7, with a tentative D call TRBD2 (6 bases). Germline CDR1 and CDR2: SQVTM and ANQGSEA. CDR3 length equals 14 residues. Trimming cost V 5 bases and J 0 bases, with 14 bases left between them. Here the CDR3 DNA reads TGCAGCGTTACAAGGGACTCCAGCTCCTACGAGCAGTACTTC. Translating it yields CSVTRDSSSYEQYF.

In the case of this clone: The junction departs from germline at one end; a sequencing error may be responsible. The CDR3 loop is CASTLETSGLREAFF. CDR3 DNA sequence: TGTGCCAGCACCTTAGAAACATCAGGGCTACGGGAAGCTTTCTTT. The rearrangement links TRBV7-2 to TRBJ1-1, with a tentative D call TRBD1 (5 bases). This CDR3 is built from 15 residues. Per the germline V gene, CDR1 is SGHTA and CDR2 is FQGNSA. Looking up the rest from reference TRBV7-2 and TRBJ1-1 gives the full variable domain: GAGVSQSPSNKVTEKGKDVELRCDPISGHTALYWYRQSLGQGLEFLIYFQGNSAPDKSGLPSDRFSAERTGGSVSTLTIQRTQQEDSAVYLCASTLETSGLREAFFGQGTRLTVV.

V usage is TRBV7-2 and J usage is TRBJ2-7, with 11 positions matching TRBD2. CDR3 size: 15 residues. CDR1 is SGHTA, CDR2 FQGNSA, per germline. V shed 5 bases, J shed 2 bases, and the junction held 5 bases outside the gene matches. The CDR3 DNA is TGTGCCAGCAGCACCCGACTAGCGGGACCCTACGAGCAGTACTTC. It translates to CASSTRLAGPYEQYF.

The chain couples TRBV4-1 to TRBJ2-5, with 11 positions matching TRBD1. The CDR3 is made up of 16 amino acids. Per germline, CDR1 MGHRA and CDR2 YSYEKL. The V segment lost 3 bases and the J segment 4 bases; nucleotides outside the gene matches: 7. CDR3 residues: CASSQGDRGAPETQYF. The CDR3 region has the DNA TGCGCCAGCAGCCAGGGGGACAGGGGGGCCCCAGAGACCCAGTACTTC.

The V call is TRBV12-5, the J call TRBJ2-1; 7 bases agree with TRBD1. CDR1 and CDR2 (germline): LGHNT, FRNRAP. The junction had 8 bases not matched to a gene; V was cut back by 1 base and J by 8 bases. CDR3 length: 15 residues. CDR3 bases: TGTGCTAGTGGTTTGGCCGCAAACAGGGGATATGAGCAGTTCTTC. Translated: CASGLAANRGYEQFF.

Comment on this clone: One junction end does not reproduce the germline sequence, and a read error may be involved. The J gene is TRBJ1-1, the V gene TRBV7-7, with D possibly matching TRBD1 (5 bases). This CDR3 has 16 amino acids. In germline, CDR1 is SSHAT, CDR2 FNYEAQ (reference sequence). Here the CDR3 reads CASSPLDAKKGTEAFF. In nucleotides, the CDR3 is TGTGCTAGCAGCCCACTGGACGCAAAAAAGGGGACTGAAGCTTTCTTT.

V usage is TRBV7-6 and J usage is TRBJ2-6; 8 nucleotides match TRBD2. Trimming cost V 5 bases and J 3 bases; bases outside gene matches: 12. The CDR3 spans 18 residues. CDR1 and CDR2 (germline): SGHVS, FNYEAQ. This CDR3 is CASSPSSPAGVGANVLTF. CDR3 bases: TGTGCCAGCAGCCCGTCCAGTCCAGCGGGAGTTGGGGCCAACGTCCTGACTTTC.

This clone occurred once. The CDR3 sequence: CASSLLNRGSYNEQFF. For the CDR3, the DNA is TGCGCCAGCAGCTTGTTGAACAGGGGGTCCTACAATGAGCAGTTCTTC. The rearrangement links TRBV5-1 to TRBJ2-1; 8 bases are a match to TRBD1. The CDR3 sequence is 16 residues long. J gave up 1 base and V 1 base, and 4 bases lay outside the gene matches. The germline V gene encodes CDR1 SGHRS and CDR2 YFSETQ.

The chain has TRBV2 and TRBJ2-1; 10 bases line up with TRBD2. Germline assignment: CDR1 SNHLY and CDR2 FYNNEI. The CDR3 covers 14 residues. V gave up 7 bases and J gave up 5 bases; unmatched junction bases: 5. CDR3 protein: CASKRLAGDNEQFF. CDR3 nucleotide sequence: TGTGCCAGCAAGCGACTAGCGGGTGACAATGAGCAGTTCTTC.

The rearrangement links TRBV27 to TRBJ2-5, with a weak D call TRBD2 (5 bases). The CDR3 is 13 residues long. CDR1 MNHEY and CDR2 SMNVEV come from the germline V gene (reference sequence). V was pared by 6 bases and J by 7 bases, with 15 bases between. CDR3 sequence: CASSSSLGRTQYF. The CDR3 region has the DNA TGTGCCAGCAGCTCCAGCCTAGGGAGGACCCAGTACTTC.

CDR3 residues: CASSGGGSKSYEQYF. As DNA, the CDR3 is TGTGCCAGCAGTGGGGGGGGATCAAAAAGCTACGAGCAGTACTTC. The chain recombines TRBV28 with TRBJ2-7, with TRBD2 matching 7 bases. V shed 5 bases, J shed 3 bases, and the junction held 10 bases outside the gene matches. CDR1 and CDR2 from the germline V gene are MDHEN and SYDVKM. The CDR3 length is 15 residues.